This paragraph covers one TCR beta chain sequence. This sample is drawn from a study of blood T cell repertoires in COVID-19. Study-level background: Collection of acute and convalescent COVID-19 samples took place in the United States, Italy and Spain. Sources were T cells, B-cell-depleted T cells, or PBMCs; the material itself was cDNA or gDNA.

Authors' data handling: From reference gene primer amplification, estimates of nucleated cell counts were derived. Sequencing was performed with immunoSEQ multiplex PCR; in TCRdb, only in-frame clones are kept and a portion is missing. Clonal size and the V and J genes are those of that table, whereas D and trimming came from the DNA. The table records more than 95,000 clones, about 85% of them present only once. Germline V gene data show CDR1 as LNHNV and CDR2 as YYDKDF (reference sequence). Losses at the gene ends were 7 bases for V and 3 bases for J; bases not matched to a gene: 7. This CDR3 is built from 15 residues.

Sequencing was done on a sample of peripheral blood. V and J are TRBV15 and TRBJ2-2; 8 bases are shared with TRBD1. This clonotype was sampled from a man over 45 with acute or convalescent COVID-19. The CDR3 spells CATTFRTGYTGELFF. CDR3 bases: TGTGCCACCACTTTTCGGACAGGGTACACCGGGGAGCTGTTTTTT.